These T cell receptor beta chains were read from a single sample in a study of early T cells in non-severe SARS-CoV-2 infection. TCRdb reprocessed the 5' RACE reads with MiXCR, giving one entry per CDR3 protein. The sample has approximately 69,000 distinct CDR3 sequences; roughly 12% are singletons. The starting material was whole blood, obtained at baseline. These receptors came from an adult who was a healthcare worker with PCR-confirmed SARS-CoV-2 infection or an uninfected control (not recorded which). Each CDR3 is given with its conserved first and last residue. The D gene is left open where the match is weak. Size is stated for part of the rows, as once, few or many counts, or as a class when the clone is expanded.

V gene: TRBV7-8
J gene: TRBJ2-5
D gene: -
clone size: -
CDR3 DNA: TGTGCCAGCAACACACAGGGACCCGCAGAGACCCAGTACTTC
CDR3 protein: CASNTQGPAETQYF

V gene: TRBV2
J gene: TRBJ2-1
D gene: TRBD2
clone size: -
CDR3 DNA: TGTGCCAGCAGTGAGGTAGCGGGGGTTTACAATGAGCAGTTCTTC
CDR3 protein: CASSEVAGVYNEQFF

V gene: TRBV6-5
J gene: TRBJ1-3
D gene: TRBD1
clone size: -
CDR3 DNA: TGTGCCAGCAGTCCGACAGGGTCCCAAAACACCATATATTTT
CDR3 protein: CASSPTGSQNTIYF

V gene: TRBV7-8
J gene: TRBJ2-7
D gene: TRBD1
clone size: many
CDR3 DNA: TGTGCCAGCAGCCCCGGGACAGGATTATTCTCCTACGAGCAGTACTTC
CDR3 protein: CASSPGTGLFSYEQYF

V gene: TRBV5-1
J gene: TRBJ2-7
D gene: -
clone size: -
CDR3 DNA: TGCGCCAGCAGCACCGGGCCCACCTACGAGCAGTACTTC
CDR3 protein: CASSTGPTYEQYF

V gene: TRBV11-2
J gene: TRBJ1-1
D gene: -
clone size: many
CDR3 DNA: TGTGCCAGCAGCTTAGGGGCGCGAAGGACTGAAGCTTTCTTT
CDR3 protein: CASSLGARRTEAFF

V gene: TRBV11-3
J gene: TRBJ2-3
D gene: -
clone size: -
CDR3 DNA: TGTGCCAGCAGCCAAGGACAGACGACCGTCGATACGCAGTATTTT
CDR3 protein: CASSQGQTTVDTQYF

V gene: TRBV20-1
J gene: TRBJ2-7
D gene: TRBD2
clone size: medium-sized
CDR3 DNA: TGCAGTGCTACTTTCGCGGGGGACGAGCAGTACTTC
CDR3 protein: CSATFAGDEQYF

V gene: TRBV3-1
J gene: TRBJ2-7
D gene: -
clone size: -
CDR3 DNA: TGTGCCAGTCAACGGGGCCACTCCTACGAGCAGTACTTC
CDR3 protein: CASQRGHSYEQYF

V gene: TRBV29-1
J gene: TRBJ1-2
D gene: -
clone size: few
CDR3 DNA: TGCAGCGCCCTAGACAGCAACTATGGCTACACCTTC
CDR3 protein: CSALDSNYGYTF

V gene: TRBV27
J gene: TRBJ1-5
D gene: -
clone size: -
CDR3 DNA: TGTGCCAGCAGTTTAGAAGGAGGACAGAGCAATCAGCCCCAGCATTTT
CDR3 protein: CASSLEGGQSNQPQHF

V gene: TRBV20-1
J gene: TRBJ2-1
D gene: TRBD2
clone size: -
CDR3 DNA: TGCAGTGCTAGCGCAGGACTAGCGGGGAAGAAGTTCTTC
CDR3 protein: CSASAGLAGKKFF

V gene: TRBV7-2
J gene: TRBJ2-7
D gene: TRBD1
clone size: few
CDR3 DNA: TGTGCCAGCAGCCCCACCCCGACAGGGATCTCCTACGAGCAGTACTTC
CDR3 protein: CASSPTPTGISYEQYF

V gene: TRBV20-1
J gene: TRBJ2-1
D gene: -
clone size: few
CDR3 DNA: TGCAGTGCTAGCTCTGGTGGGGTCAAACCATATAATGAGCAGTTCTTC
CDR3 protein: CSASSGGVKPYNEQFF

V gene: TRBV7-2
J gene: TRBJ2-2
D gene: TRBD1
clone size: -
CDR3 DNA: TGTGCCAGCAGCCCGGACAGGCAGAACACCGGGGAGCTGTTTTTT
CDR3 protein: CASSPDRQNTGELFF

V gene: TRBV29-1
J gene: TRBJ1-3
D gene: -
clone size: -
CDR3 DNA: TGCAGCGCAATACCAGACTCTGGAAACACCATATATTTT
CDR3 protein: CSAIPDSGNTIYF

V gene: TRBV5-1
J gene: TRBJ1-1
D gene: -
clone size: -
CDR3 DNA: TGCGCCAGCAGCTTGGGGAGTTCAGGCGGGACTGAAGCTTTCTTT
CDR3 protein: CASSLGSSGGTEAFF

V gene: TRBV5-1
J gene: TRBJ1-1
D gene: -
clone size: few
CDR3 DNA: TGCGCCAGCAGCTTGCTGACGGGGGCTGAAGCTTTCTTT
CDR3 protein: CASSLLTGAEAFF

V gene: TRBV28
J gene: TRBJ2-1
D gene: TRBD2
clone size: -
CDR3 DNA: TGTGCCAGCAGTACCACGGGGGGGGCCGGCAATGAGCAGTTCTTC
CDR3 protein: CASSTTGGAGNEQFF

V gene: TRBV19
J gene: TRBJ2-7
D gene: -
clone size: -
CDR3 DNA: TGTGCCAGTAGTCTCCGGGACACCTACGAGCAGTACTTC
CDR3 protein: CASSLRDTYEQYF

V gene: TRBV20-1
J gene: TRBJ2-1
D gene: -
clone size: many
CDR3 DNA: TGCAGTGCTAGACTCTCCAATGAGCAGTTCTTC
CDR3 protein: CSARLSNEQFF

V gene: TRBV5-1
J gene: TRBJ2-1
D gene: TRBD2
clone size: -
CDR3 DNA: TGCGCCAGCAGCTTGGATGCGGGGGTCACCTACAATGAGCAGTTCTTC
CDR3 protein: CASSLDAGVTYNEQFF

V gene: TRBV28
J gene: TRBJ1-6
D gene: TRBD1
clone size: -
CDR3 DNA: TGTGCCAGCAGCAAACCTCGGACAGGGGTCCGGTCGAATTCACCCCTCCACTTT
CDR3 protein: CASSKPRTGVRSNSPLHF

V gene: TRBV12-5
J gene: TRBJ2-5
D gene: TRBD1
clone size: -
CDR3 DNA: TGTGCTAGTGGTTTGGGAGGGGGCGCGGAGACCCAGTACTTC
CDR3 protein: CASGLGGGAETQYF

V gene: TRBV20-1
J gene: TRBJ2-3
D gene: TRBD2
clone size: -
CDR3 DNA: TGCAGTGCTAGATCAGCGGGGACCCCCCGAGATACGCAGTATTTT
CDR3 protein: CSARSAGTPRDTQYF

V gene: TRBV11-2
J gene: TRBJ1-6
D gene: -
clone size: many
CDR3 DNA: TGTGCCAGCAGCTTAAATTCACCCCTCCACTTT
CDR3 protein: CASSLNSPLHF

V gene: TRBV18
J gene: TRBJ1-6
D gene: TRBD1
clone size: -
CDR3 DNA: TGTGCCAGCTCGGCTGGACAGGCGTATAATTCACCCCTCCACTTT
CDR3 protein: CASSAGQAYNSPLHF

V gene: TRBV21-1
J gene: TRBJ2-1
D gene: -
clone size: few
CDR3 DNA: TGTGCCAGCACCTCCTACAATGAGCAGTTCTTC
CDR3 protein: CASTSYNEQFF

V gene: TRBV6-6
J gene: TRBJ1-2
D gene: TRBD1
clone size: -
CDR3 DNA: TGTGCCAGCAGTGGGGGACAGGGGGCATTACTCTACACCTTC
CDR3 protein: CASSGGQGALLYTF

V gene: TRBV29-1
J gene: TRBJ2-7
D gene: -
clone size: -
CDR3 DNA: TGCAGCGTTGGGGGGGTAGCCGAGCAGTACTTC
CDR3 protein: CSVGGVAEQYF

V gene: TRBV29-1
J gene: TRBJ1-2
D gene: -
clone size: few
CDR3 DNA: TGCAGCGTTTCGGAGAGTAACTATGGCTACACCTTC
CDR3 protein: CSVSESNYGYTF

V gene: TRBV19
J gene: TRBJ2-3
D gene: -
clone size: -
CDR3 DNA: TGTGCCAGTAGTCCCGGTCAATTGTGGGATACGCAGTATTTT
CDR3 protein: CASSPGQLWDTQYF

V gene: TRBV12-3/TRBV12-4
J gene: TRBJ1-4
D gene: -
clone size: many
CDR3 DNA: TGTGCCAGCAGTCCGGGGGAGGATGAAAAACTGTTTTTT
CDR3 protein: CASSPGEDEKLFF

V gene: TRBV5-4
J gene: TRBJ2-1
D gene: -
clone size: few
CDR3 DNA: TGTGCCAGCAGCTCCGCCAGGGGGGGCCCCAATGAGCAGTTCTTC
CDR3 protein: CASSSARGGPNEQFF

V gene: TRBV19
J gene: TRBJ2-1
D gene: TRBD2
clone size: few
CDR3 DNA: TGTGCCAGTAGTATAGGCCTGAAGGGGCGGGAGTTGAATGAGCAGTTCTTC
CDR3 protein: CASSIGLKGRELNEQFF

V gene: TRBV6-1
J gene: TRBJ1-2
D gene: TRBD1
clone size: few
CDR3 DNA: TGTGCCAGCATGAACGACAGGGACTATGGCTACACCTTC
CDR3 protein: CASMNDRDYGYTF

V gene: TRBV7-8
J gene: TRBJ1-1
D gene: -
clone size: -
CDR3 DNA: TGTGCCAGCAGCCCCCTCCTTGGGGTTAATACTGAAGCTTTCTTT
CDR3 protein: CASSPLLGVNTEAFF

V gene: TRBV12-3/TRBV12-4
J gene: TRBJ2-5
D gene: -
clone size: -
CDR3 DNA: TGTGCCAGCAGCCGCAACCGGGAGACCCAGTACTTC
CDR3 protein: CASSRNRETQYF

V gene: TRBV28
J gene: TRBJ2-2
D gene: -
clone size: -
CDR3 DNA: TGTGCCAGCAGTTTTGGGGGGGCGGCCGGGGAGCTGTTTTTT
CDR3 protein: CASSFGGAAGELFF

V gene: TRBV4-1
J gene: TRBJ1-2
D gene: -
clone size: many
CDR3 DNA: TGCGCCAGCAGCCAAGGTATGGGTGGCTACACCTTC
CDR3 protein: CASSQGMGGYTF

V gene: TRBV29-1
J gene: TRBJ2-5
D gene: TRBD1
clone size: -
CDR3 DNA: TGCAGCGCCGGCACAGGGGCAGAGACCCAGTACTTC
CDR3 protein: CSAGTGAETQYF

V gene: TRBV27
J gene: TRBJ2-6
D gene: TRBD1
clone size: -
CDR3 DNA: TGTGCCAGCAGTCCCCGGACAGGCAAATCTGGGGCCAACGTCCTGACTTTC
CDR3 protein: CASSPRTGKSGANVLTF

V gene: TRBV7-2
J gene: TRBJ2-3
D gene: TRBD1
clone size: few
CDR3 DNA: TGTGCCAGCAGCTTAGAAGGGACAGGGGGCGATACGCAGTATTTT
CDR3 protein: CASSLEGTGGDTQYF

V gene: TRBV6-5
J gene: TRBJ1-2
D gene: TRBD1
clone size: -
CDR3 DNA: TGTGCCAGCAGCCGCGACAGGGCTGGCTACACCTTC
CDR3 protein: CASSRDRAGYTF

V gene: TRBV10-2
J gene: TRBJ1-1
D gene: -
clone size: few
CDR3 DNA: TGCGCCAGCAGTGAGACAGGCCGCATGAACACTGAAGCTTTCTTT
CDR3 protein: CASSETGRMNTEAFF

V gene: TRBV6-5
J gene: TRBJ2-7
D gene: TRBD1
clone size: -
CDR3 DNA: TGTGCCAGCAGGCGACAGGGTTTTAACTACGAGCAGTACTTC
CDR3 protein: CASRRQGFNYEQYF

V gene: TRBV6-2/TRBV6-3
J gene: TRBJ2-5
D gene: TRBD1
clone size: many
CDR3 DNA: TGTGCCAGCAGGAGACAGGGACAGGGGGGGGAGACCCAGTACTTC
CDR3 protein: CASRRQGQGGETQYF

V gene: TRBV29-1
J gene: TRBJ2-7
D gene: TRBD1
clone size: -
CDR3 DNA: TGCAGCGCGGGACAGGGGGACGAGCAGTACTTC
CDR3 protein: CSAGQGDEQYF

V gene: TRBV4-2
J gene: TRBJ2-3
D gene: -
clone size: -
CDR3 DNA: TGTGCCAGCAGCCAATTGGACTTAGGCACAGATACGCAGTATTTT
CDR3 protein: CASSQLDLGTDTQYF

V gene: TRBV7-8
J gene: TRBJ2-5
D gene: TRBD2
clone size: -
CDR3 DNA: TGTGCCAGCAGCATAGGGACGACTAGCGGGTACCAAGAGACCCAGTACTTC
CDR3 protein: CASSIGTTSGYQETQYF

V gene: TRBV6-7
J gene: TRBJ2-3
D gene: -
clone size: many
CDR3 DNA: TGTGCCAGCAGTGCCCGGCAAGGGATTACGCAGTATTTT
CDR3 protein: CASSARQGITQYF

V gene: TRBV6-6
J gene: TRBJ2-1
D gene: -
clone size: -
CDR3 DNA: TGTGCCAGTACGGCCGGGGGGCTATACAATGAGCAGTTCTTC
CDR3 protein: CASTAGGLYNEQFF

V gene: TRBV2
J gene: TRBJ2-3
D gene: -
clone size: -
CDR3 DNA: TGTGCCAGCAGTGATCCAAGCGGTAACACAGATACGCAGTATTTT
CDR3 protein: CASSDPSGNTDTQYF

V gene: TRBV20-1
J gene: TRBJ2-5
D gene: -
clone size: -
CDR3 DNA: TGCAGTGCTAGAGATCGACGGATCCAAGAGACCCAGTACTTC
CDR3 protein: CSARDRRIQETQYF

V gene: TRBV7-8
J gene: TRBJ2-1
D gene: TRBD2
clone size: -
CDR3 DNA: TGTGCCAGCAGCCGACTAGCGGGGGGGCCTCGCTCTAATGAGCAGTTCTTC
CDR3 protein: CASSRLAGGPRSNEQFF

V gene: TRBV10-1
J gene: TRBJ2-5
D gene: -
clone size: many
CDR3 DNA: TGCGCCAGCAGTGACCAGGACGCTCGAGAGACCCAGTACTTC
CDR3 protein: CASSDQDARETQYF

V gene: TRBV2
J gene: TRBJ2-7
D gene: TRBD1
clone size: -
CDR3 DNA: TGTGCCACCTATAGGGGGACAGCTAACTTC
CDR3 protein: CATYRGTANF